What follows are 15 T cell receptor beta chains derived from one specimen sequenced in a study of T cell repertoires in cytomegalovirus infection. One entry per CDR3 protein, called by TCRdb with MiXCR from the reads. The sample contains 650,000 to 850,000 distinct CDR3 sequences, roughly 28% of which appear only once. Their antigens remain unidentified. Sequencing was performed on cultured CD8+ T cells from PBMCs, taken from culture after CMV antigen stimulation. The source is a human donor in good health (CMV status not recorded). Some clones in this sample may be carry-over from other donors' samples.

The chain recombines TRBV4-1 with TRBJ2-2; D perhaps matches TRBD2 (7 bases). This CDR3 spans 17 amino acids. The germline CDR1 and CDR2 sequences are MGHRA and YSYEKL. V lost 2 bases to trimming and J lost 2 bases, with 15 bases between them. DNA of the CDR3: TGCGCCAGCAGCCAATTGGAGGGGGGGATTAACACCGGGGAGCTGTTTTTT. Translating gives CASSQLEGGINTGELFF.

This clonotype was counted a single time. The chain combines TRBV29-1 with TRBJ2-1; D might be TRBD1 (6 bases). Germline V lookup: CDR1 SQVTM, CDR2 ANQGSEA. V was clipped by 6 bases and J by 3 bases, with 15 bases between them. The CDR3 extends over 14 amino acids. The CDR3 is CSVPGHLIYNEQFF. CDR3 DNA: TGCAGCGTACCGGGACATTTAATCTACAATGAGCAGTTCTTC.

A few counts support this clonotype. The V and J genes are TRBV7-6 and TRBJ2-3; tentatively, D is TRBD2 (6 bases). This CDR3 has 16 residues. From germline, CDR1 is SGHVS and CDR2 FNYEAQ. V was trimmed by 3 bases and J by 2 bases, leaving 15 bases between them. The CDR3 region is CASSLNWGGNTDTQYF. The CDR3 bases are TGTGCCAGCAGCTTGAACTGGGGAGGAAACACAGATACGCAGTATTTT.

On this clonotype itself: One end of the junction does not line up with germline, which may come from a read error. This chain uses TRBV20-1 with TRBJ2-1; D might be TRBD1 or TRBD2, each matching 5 bases. CDR3 length: 19 residues. Germline CDR1 and CDR2: DFQATT and SNEGSKA (reference sequence). DNA for the CDR3: TGCAGTGCTAGAGAATACCTTCCCCGGGACCCTCTCTCCGACAATGAGCAGTTCTTC. Translation gives CSAREYLPRDPLSDNEQFF.

For the CDR3, the DNA is TGTGCCAGCAGCCCCACCGGGACAGGGCTTTACGAGCAGTACTTC. Protein product: CASSPTGTGLYEQYF. The chain joins TRBV5-5 to TRBJ2-7, with 9 bases aligning to TRBD1. Germline-derived CDR1 and CDR2 are SGHKS and YYEKEE (reference sequence). There are 15 residues in the CDR3. V dropped 4 bases and J dropped 4; count of bases not matched to a gene: 9. Complete variable domain (other parts from reference TRBV5-5 and TRBJ2-7): DAGVTQSPTHLIKTRGQQVTLRCSPISGHKSVSWYQQVLGQGPQFIFQYYEKEERGRGNFPDRFSARQFPNYSSELNVNALLLGDSALYLCASSPTGTGLYEQYFGPGTRLTVT.

This clonotype appeared many times. The chain recombines TRBV7-6 with TRBJ2-5, with TRBD2 matching 9 bases. After removal of 4 bases from V and 2 bases from J, the junction contained 8 bases not matched to a gene. Germline assignment: CDR1 SGHVS and CDR2 FNYEAQ. The CDR3 spans 16 residues. The CDR3 nucleotides read TGTGCCAGCAGCTCTAGGCTTACTAGCGGGCAAGAGACCCAGTACTTC. Translating it yields CASSSRLTSGQETQYF.

Regarding this clonotype: Since a much larger clone is just one base distant, this may be a read error. The J gene is TRBJ1-5, the V gene TRBV7-8; D is unclear. Germline CDR1 SGHVS, CDR2 FQNEAQ. V lost 3 bases, J lost 3 bases, and 18 bases lay in between. This CDR3 comprises 17 residues. The CDR3 loop reads CASSFLNRQAHNQPQHF. In DNA form, the CDR3 reads TGTGCCAGCAGCTTCCTCAACCGGCAGGCCCACAATCAGCCCCAGCATTTT.

In this sample, this clonotype turned up a few times. The chain employs TRBV5-6 and TRBJ2-7; tentative D call: TRBD1 (6 bases). Germline V gene lookup returns CDR1 SGHDT and CDR2 YYEEEE. This CDR3 contains 16 residues. The germline V and J ends were trimmed by 1 base and 3 bases, with 17 bases remaining between them. CDR3 bases: TGTGCCAGCAGCTTGAGGGGGTACCGGACAATCTACGAGCAGTACTTC. As protein: CASSLRGYRTIYEQYF.

The chain has TRBV2 and TRBJ2-5; D perhaps matches TRBD2 (5 bases). Germline CDR1 reads SNHLY; CDR2 reads FYNNEI. V gave up 7 bases and J gave up 3 bases, with 15 bases separating them. CDR3 length: 14 residues. The CDR3: CASMGAERKETQYF. CDR3 coding DNA: TGTGCCAGCATGGGAGCGGAAAGAAAAGAGACCCAGTACTTC.

The chain uses TRBV2 and TRBJ1-2; D is uncertain. V was trimmed by 4 bases and J by 1 base, leaving 10 bases between them. This CDR3 region has 14 residues. Per germline, CDR1 SNHLY and CDR2 FYNNEI. The CDR3 sequence is CASSGAGINYGYTF. CDR3 DNA: TGTGCCAGCAGTGGTGCGGGAATTAACTATGGCTACACCTTC.

The chain links TRBV7-9 to TRBJ1-1; no definite D call. From germline, CDR1 is SEHNR and CDR2 FQNEAQ (reference sequence). V was shortened by 5 bases and J by 1 base, with 8 bases between the two germline ends. This CDR3 contains 13 residues. The CDR3 nucleotides read TGTGCCAGCAGCAACTTGGAGAACACTGAAGCTTTCTTT. Amino acid sequence: CASSNLENTEAFF.

This clonotype has only a few counts. The chain uses TRBV27 and TRBJ1-2, with D maybe TRBD1 (5 bases). Trimming pared 5 bases from V and 4 bases from J, leaving 17 bases between. The CDR3 covers 15 residues. Germline assignment: CDR1 MNHEY and CDR2 SMNVEV (reference sequence). The CDR3 region is CASSTGTYGPYGYTF. The CDR3, as DNA: TGTGCCAGCAGTACCGGGACTTACGGCCCCTATGGCTACACCTTC.

The sample holds a few counts of this clonotype. The chain uses TRBV6-5 and TRBJ2-2; D not certain. The V gene's germline CDR1 is MNHEY and CDR2 SVGAGI. The CDR3 has 16 residues. Deletions cut 5 bases from V and 4 bases from J, with 17 bases between. DNA for the CDR3: TGTGCCAGCAGTCTATACCTGTCAGGTGGCACCGGGGAGCTGTTTTTT. Translating gives CASSLYLSGGTGELFF.

This clonotype has a handful of counts. The rearrangement joins TRBV19 to TRBJ1-1, with 7 bases matching TRBD1. Trimming at V came to 5 bases and at J to 0 bases, leaving 9 bases not matched to a gene. Germline CDR1 and CDR2: LNHDA and SQIVND (reference sequence). This CDR3 has 16 amino acids. CDR3 coding DNA: TGTGCCAGTAGTTTTCAGGGGGGGAACATGAACACTGAAGCTTTCTTT. Its protein product is CASSFQGGNMNTEAFF. The full variable domain, rest sourced from reference TRBV19 and TRBJ1-1, is DGGITQSPKYLFRKEGQNVTLSCEQNLNHDAMYWYRQDPGQGLRLIYYSQIVNDFQKGDIAEGYSVSREKKESFPLTVTSAQKNPTAFYLCASSFQGGNMNTEAFFGQGTRLTVV.

This clonotype was detected ten times or more. V usage is TRBV11-2 and J usage is TRBJ2-3; TRBD2 aligns across 12 bases. Germline assignment: CDR1 SGHAT and CDR2 FQNNGV. The CDR3 sequence is 17 residues long. Trimming removed 1 base from V and 4 bases from J; junction bases left unmatched: 6. The CDR3: CASSLGTSGAFADTQYF. The CDR3 DNA reads as TGTGCCAGCAGCTTAGGGACTAGCGGGGCCTTCGCAGATACGCAGTATTTT.